The clone carrying this T cell receptor (beta chain) was seen ten or more times. Its antigen is unidentified. With iRepertoire HTBI primers and Arm-PCR of CDR3 regions, TCR beta libraries were built. Each CDR3 protein is one row after TCRdb ran MiXCR on the multiplex PCR reads. The repertoire holds 350,000 to 450,000 distinct CDR3 sequences, with around 20% as singletons. Time point in this sample: persistent/refractory GD, antithyroid drugs over 5 years with positive TRAb. Isolated PBMC RNA provided the starting material for the TCR library. The data stem from a study of regulatory T cells in long-lasting Graves disease. The study's findings and limits: Investigators studied peripheral blood only, not thyroid tissue. TCR diversity was lower in persistent than newly diagnosed Graves' disease.

This receptor was taken from a female donor with Graves disease. Sample: peripheral blood mononuclear cells (PBMCs), taken when the disease was refractory, from a patient treated with antithyroid drugs.

The CDR3 loop reads CASNQGTYGYTF. CDR3 nucleotide sequence: TGTGCCAGCAATCAGGGGACCTATGGCTACACCTTC. This chain joins TRBV28 and TRBJ1-2; a possible D gene is TRBD1 (6 bases). The CDR3 has 12 residues. Per the germline V gene, CDR1 is MDHEN and CDR2 is SYDVKM. V dropped 7 bases and J dropped 4 bases, with 10 bases sitting between them.